This T cell receptor beta chain was obtained from a study of radiotherapy plus CTLA-4 blockade in lung cancer (dated 2018 in TCRdb). In the study overall: Objective responses occurred in approximately 17% of enrolled patients, and approximately 34% achieved disease control.

Points on this clone: Its antigen remains unidentified. No base quality information exists; no much larger clone differs at one position.

Focal radiation therapy combined with CTLA-4 blockade (ipilimumab) was tested in patients with chemo-refractory metastatic non-small-cell lung cancer. The library was built by means of the immunoSEQ multiplex PCR assay. TCRdb provides this immuneACCESS table in a form limited to in-frame rearrangements. Some clones are lacking; in checked studies, under half of them reflect an unresolved V gene, and why the rest are absent is not known. The sample has just under 60,000 clones on record, about three quarters of them singletons. The top ten constitute about 4% of the sample. What the study reported, not specific to this receptor: TCR clones derived from tumors expanded in peripheral blood after treatment with radiotherapy and ipilimumab. Increased serum interferon-beta after radiation, together with early dynamic changes in blood T cell clones, were reported to be the strongest predictors of response.

From the germline V gene, CDR1 is MNHNS and CDR2 is SASEGT. The CDR3 goes from the cysteine to the phenylalanine over 15 residues. The retained sequence is limited to the CDR3, 45 bases, with the frame set at the first base. V and J are truncated by 5 bases and 6 bases respectively, leaving an intervening sequence of 16 bases. The chain couples TRBV6-1 to TRBJ1-4; matching of 5 bases hints at TRBD1 as the D gene. The source of this sequence is a human donor with non-small cell lung cancer who had a partial response to radiotherapy plus ipilimumab. Sample: peripheral blood, taken from a patient treated with radiotherapy plus ipilimumab. At the DNA level, the sequence is TGTGCCAGCAGTATTCGACAGCGGGGGGATGAAAAACTGTTTTTT. The encoded protein is CASSIRQRGDEKLFF.